Listed below are T cell receptor beta chains from one sample, sequenced in a study of cytomegalovirus exposure and HLA in healthy donors. Profiling relied on immunoSEQ multiplex PCR, and the TCRdb table lists in-frame clones only, not all of them. This table has 75,000 to 80,000 clones, around 80% appearing once. The specimen sequenced was PBMCs. The source is a male donor in good health and CMV-seronegative. CDR3s include the opening cysteine and the closing phenylalanine or tryptophan. The order of the fields is V gene, CDR3 protein.

TRBV19,CASSIQQGAYEQYF
TRBV11-3,CASSSGLGGNEQFF
TRBV6-6,CASSSGGYPF
TRBV5-1,CASSLELTDGYPF
TRBV6-1,CASSAEAGYYEQYF
TRBV5-1,CASSFRTGSSYNSPLHF
TRBV14,CASSQGRLVEETQYF
TRBV5-6,CASSADTSSYEQYF
TRBV6-1,CASSELGTIYGYTF
TRBV7-9,CASSLGEAYGYPF
TRBV28,CASSSPPGTNYNEQFF
TRBV7-9,CASSYGTGDEQFF
TRBV6-1,CASCSSYNSPLNF
TRBV7-9,CASSPHPRRGQETQYF
TRBV5-1,CASSFGLAGEQETQYF
TRBV5-1,CASSLGMSHEQFF
TRBV9,CASSAEDRGIANTGELFF
TRBV5-1,CASSFSGTGGLETQYF
TRBV10-1,CASSTTGTSTDTQYF
TRBV7-2,CASSLQGNTGELFF
TRBV7-4,CASSPPGLAGGDTDTQYF
TRBV2,CASSEVYRDSNQPQNF
TRBV6-5,CASSYGWGDTEAFF
TRBV7-2,CASSLGGGQPQHF
TRBV6-6,CASIQTIGQGAVTQYF
TRBV4-1,CASSQGVVDTQYF
TRBV14,CASSPVWAGQRQFF
TRBV5-5,CASHGRGVNNSPLHF
TRBV15,CATSRDRGQWETQYF
TRBV6-1,CASGTGIDEQFF
TRBV27,CASSLRARQGASEAFF
TRBV5-1,CASSEQGFNTGELFF